Listed below are T cell receptor beta chains from one sample, sequenced in a study of blood T cell repertoires in COVID-19. Here immunoSEQ multiplex PCR was the method, and the copy in TCRdb shows in-frame clones only, minus some. The table records some 200,000 clones, around 86% of them present only once. Sequenced material: peripheral blood. These receptors came from a man of 80 years or more with acute or convalescent COVID-19. The CDR3 runs from the conserved cysteine through the conserved F or W. D genes are given only for firm matches. For some rows the clone size is stated as once, few or many, or as a class when expanded; others skip it.

D	size	length	V	J	DNA	CDR3
TRBD2	.	15	TRBV24-1	TRBJ2-3	TGTGCCACCCACCAGGGGACTAGCGGCACAGATACGCAGTATTTT	CATHQGTSGTDTQYF
TRBD1	.	14	TRBV6-5	TRBJ2-7	TGTGCCAGCAGCGGGACAGGGGGTCCCTACGAGCAGTACTTC	CASSGTGGPYEQYF
.	.	13	TRBV10-1	TRBJ2-7	TGCGCCAGCAGTGCAGGGGACTCCTACGAGCAGTACTTC	CASSAGDSYEQYF
TRBD2	.	16	TRBV7-8	TRBJ2-7	TGTGCCAGCAGCTTAGCGACTAGCCTCCTATCCTACGAGCAGTACTTC	CASSLATSLLSYEQYF
TRBD2	.	16	TRBV7-2	TRBJ2-7	TGTGCCAGCAGCTTAGTAGCGGGAGTTCCTGAGTACGAGCAGTACTTC	CASSLVAGVPEYEQYF
TRBD2	.	14	TRBV16	TRBJ2-3	TGTGCCAGCAGCCAATCGAGCGGGAGGGATACGCAGTATTTT	CASSQSSGRDTQYF
.	.	15	TRBV4-1	TRBJ1-1	TGCGCCAGCAGCCAACGGCCCCTAGGGGACACTGAAGCTTTCTTT	CASSQRPLGDTEAFF
TRBD2	.	16	TRBV18	TRBJ2-7	TGTGCCAGCTCACCAGCAGGGACTAGCGGGAAGTACGAGCAGTACTTC	CASSPAGTSGKYEQYF
.	.	15	TRBV6-5	TRBJ2-1	TGTGCCAGCAGGTCAGGGGGGTTTTCCTACAATGAGCAGTTCTTC	CASRSGGFSYNEQFF
.	.	17	TRBV5-5	TRBJ2-7	TGTGCCAGCAGCTTGGTCCTTTCTGCGGGGCCGGCCTACGAGCAGTACTTC	CASSLVLSAGPAYEQYF
TRBD1	.	15	TRBV27	TRBJ1-5	TGTGCCAGCAGTACCCTGACAGGGGGGGGTCAGCCCCAGCATTTT	CASSTLTGGGQPQHF
TRBD1	.	15	TRBV28	TRBJ1-5	TGTGCCAGCAGAACAGGGGATTATAGCAATCAGCCCCAGCATTTT	CASRTGDYSNQPQHF
TRBD1	.	15	TRBV28	TRBJ2-4	TGTGCCAGCGGTGGGACAGTTCTAGCCAAAAACATTCAGTACTTC	CASGGTVLAKNIQYF
TRBD2	.	19	TRBV7-3	TRBJ2-7	TGTGCCAGCAGCCCGGGTGGTCCGGGGACTAGCTGGGGGCCCTACGAGCAGTACTTC	CASSPGGPGTSWGPYEQYF
TRBD2	.	13	TRBV5-1	TRBJ2-5	TGCGCCAGCTGCCTAGCGGGAGTTGAGACCCAGTACTTC	CASCLAGVETQYF
.	.	17	TRBV7-3	TRBJ2-2	TGTGCCAGCAGCAACCCAAGCGTCAGGGGGGATTCCGGGGAGCTGTTTTTT	CASSNPSVRGDSGELFF
TRBD1	.	14	TRBV29-1	TRBJ1-5	TGCAGCGTCCTTGACAGGGTCGGCAATCAGCCCCAGCATTTT	CSVLDRVGNQPQHF
TRBD2	once	16	TRBV4-2	TRBJ2-1	TGTGCCAGCAGCCAAGCTCGTCTAGCGGCTTACAATGAGCAGTTCTTC	CASSQARLAAYNEQFF
.	.	14	TRBV7-2	TRBJ1-2	TGTGCCAGCAGCTTTTTAGGGAGCTCAGCTGGCTACACCTTC	CASSFLGSSAGYTF
.	.	16	TRBV24-1	TRBJ2-1	TGTGCCACCAGTAACCCGGGGGACGGGAGAGCAAATGAGCAGTTCTTC	CATSNPGDGRANEQFF
TRBD2	.	15	TRBV6-1	TRBJ2-1	TGTGCCAGCAGTGAATCGGGCCTAGCGGGAGGGAAGCAGTTCTTC	CASSESGLAGGKQFF
.	.	14	TRBV7-9	TRBJ2-3	TGTGCGGCAGCAGCGGGCTCTGGGACAGATACGCAGTATTTT	CAAAAGSGTDTQYF
TRBD2	.	17	TRBV27	TRBJ2-1	TGTGCCAGCAGTTTTCGGGTGCGGGAGAGCTCCTACAATGAGCAGTTCTTC	CASSFRVRESSYNEQFF
TRBD1	.	14	TRBV9	TRBJ1-1	TGTGCCAGCAGCCCCCGGGCCGGACAGGCTGAAGCTTTCTTT	CASSPRAGQAEAFF
TRBD2	.	15	TRBV4-2	TRBJ2-1	TGTGCCAGCAGCGATAGCGGGAGCTCCTACAATGAGCAGTTCTTC	CASSDSGSSYNEQFF
TRBD1	.	15	TRBV6-6	TRBJ1-5	TGTGCCAGCAGTTACTCGGGACAGGTGAGCCAGCCCCAGCATTTT	CASSYSGQVSQPQHF
.	.	13	TRBV27	TRBJ1-1	TGTGCCAGCAGAGGACAGTCGAACACTGAAGCTTTCTTT	CASRGQSNTEAFF
TRBD2	.	19	TRBV7-2	TRBJ2-5	TGTGCCAGCAGCCCAACTCACTCCTTTGGGACTAGCGGGAGAGGTACCCAGTACTTC	CASSPTHSFGTSGRGTQYF
TRBD1	.	15	TRBV15	TRBJ1-2	TGTGCCACCAGCAGACGACAGGGATTTGACTATGGCTACACCTTC	CATSRRQGFDYGYTF
TRBD1	.	15	TRBV28	TRBJ1-1	TGTGCCAGCAGTAGCGAACAGGGGGCGAACACTGAAGCTTTCTTT	CASSSEQGANTEAFF
TRBD2	.	15	TRBV19	TRBJ2-5	TGTGCCAGTAGTGCCGGGGGGGATATCGGAAAGACCCAGTACTTC	CASSAGGDIGKTQYF
.	.	13	TRBV27	TRBJ1-5	TGTGCCAGCAGTTTTACAGTCAATCAGCCCCAGCATTTT	CASSFTVNQPQHF
.	.	14	TRBV7-8	TRBJ2-7	TGTGCCAGCAGCTTTCGTTGGACAGACTACGAGCAGTACTTC	CASSFRWTDYEQYF
.	.	14	TRBV7-3	TRBJ2-5	TGTGCCAGCAGCTTAATGCCAGGACAAGAGACCCAGTACTTC	CASSLMPGQETQYF
.	.	13	TRBV2	TRBJ1-6	TGTGCCAGCAGTGAGTCCCTAAACCCACCCCTCCACTTT	CASSESLNPPLHF
.	.	15	TRBV19	TRBJ1-5	TGTGCCAGTAGTATAGATGGCGGTTTCAGTCAGCCCCAGCATTTT	CASSIDGGFSQPQHF